This TCR beta chain was documented in a study of T cell changes during pregnancy in multiple sclerosis. Trimming cost V 4 bases and J 5 bases; bases outside gene matches: 7. This CDR3 has 14 amino acids. Germline loops: CDR1 SGHTA, CDR2 FQGTGA. Clones were sequenced by immunoSEQ multiplex PCR, and TCRdb holds only the in-frame ones, with some missing. The repertoire holds approximately 51,000 clones, 90% to 95% seen once, with around 0.6% in the top ten. The source of this sequence is a female donor with multiple sclerosis, enrolled in a pregnancy study. The sequencing used CD4+ T cells from peripheral blood mononuclear cells, collected in the second trimester of pregnancy. The chain recombines TRBV7-3 with TRBJ2-5; 7 nucleotides line up with TRBD1. The CDR3 reads CASSSATGPETQYF. Written as DNA, the CDR3 is TGTGCCAGCAGCTCTGCGACAGGGCCGGAGACCCAGTACTTC.